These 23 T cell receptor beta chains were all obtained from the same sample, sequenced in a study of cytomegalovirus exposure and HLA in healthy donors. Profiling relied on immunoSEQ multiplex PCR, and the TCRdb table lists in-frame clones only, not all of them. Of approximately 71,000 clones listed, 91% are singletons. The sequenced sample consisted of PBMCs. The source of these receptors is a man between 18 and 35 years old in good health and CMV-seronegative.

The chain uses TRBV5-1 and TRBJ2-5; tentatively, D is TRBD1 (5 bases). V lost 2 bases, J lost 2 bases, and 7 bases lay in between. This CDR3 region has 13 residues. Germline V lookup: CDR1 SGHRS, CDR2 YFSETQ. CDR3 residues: CASSFQGQETQYF. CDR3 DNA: TGCGCCAGCAGCTTCCAGGGACAAGAGACCCAGTACTTC.

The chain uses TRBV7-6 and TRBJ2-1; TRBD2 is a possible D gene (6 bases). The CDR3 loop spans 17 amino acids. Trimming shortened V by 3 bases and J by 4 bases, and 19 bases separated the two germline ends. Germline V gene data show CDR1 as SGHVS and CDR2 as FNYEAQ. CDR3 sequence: CASSLGLARGTYNEQFF. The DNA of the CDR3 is TGTGCCAGCAGCTTGGGCCTAGCGCGAGGGACGTACAATGAGCAGTTCTTC.

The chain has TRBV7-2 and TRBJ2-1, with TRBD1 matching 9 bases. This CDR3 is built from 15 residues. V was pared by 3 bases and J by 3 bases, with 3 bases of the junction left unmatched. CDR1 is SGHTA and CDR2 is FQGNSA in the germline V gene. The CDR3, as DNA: TGTGCCAGCAGCTTTCGGACAGGGGACTACAATGAGCAGTTCTTC. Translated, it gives CASSFRTGDYNEQFF.

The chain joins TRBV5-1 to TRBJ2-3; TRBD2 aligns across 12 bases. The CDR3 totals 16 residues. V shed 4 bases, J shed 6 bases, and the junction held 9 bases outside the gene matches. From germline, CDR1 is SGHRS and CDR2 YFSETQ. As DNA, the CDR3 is TGCGCCAGCAGCCCGGCGACTAGCGGGAGCTTGGATACGCAGTATTTT. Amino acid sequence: CASSPATSGSLDTQYF.

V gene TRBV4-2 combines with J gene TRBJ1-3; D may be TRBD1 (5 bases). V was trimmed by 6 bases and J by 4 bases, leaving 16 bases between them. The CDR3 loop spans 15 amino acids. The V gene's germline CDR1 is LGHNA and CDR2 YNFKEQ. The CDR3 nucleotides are TGTGCCAGCAGACAGACCCCCTCAGGGGGAAACACCATATATTTT. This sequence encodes CASRQTPSGGNTIYF.

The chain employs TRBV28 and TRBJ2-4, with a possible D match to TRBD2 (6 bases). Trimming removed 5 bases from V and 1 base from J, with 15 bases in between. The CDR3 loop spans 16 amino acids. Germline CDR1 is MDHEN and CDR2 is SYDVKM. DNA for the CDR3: TGTGCCAGCAGTATTACCCCACGGGGGGCCAAAAACATTCAGTACTTC. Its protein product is CASSITPRGAKNIQYF.

The CDR3 sequence: CASSRDRGYNEQFF. CDR3 nucleotides: TGTGCCAGCAGCCGGGACAGGGGTTACAATGAGCAGTTCTTC. This rearrangement joins TRBV9 to TRBJ2-1; TRBD1 aligns across 10 bases. Germline trimming cut 4 bases from V and 4 bases from J; bases unmatched to any gene: 2. The CDR3 consists of 14 residues. The V gene's germline CDR1 is SGDLS and CDR2 YYNGEE.

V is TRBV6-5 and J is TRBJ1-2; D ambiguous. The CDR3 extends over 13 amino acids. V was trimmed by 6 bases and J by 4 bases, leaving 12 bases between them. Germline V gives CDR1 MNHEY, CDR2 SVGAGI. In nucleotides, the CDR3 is TGTGCCAGCAGGGGGAGCAGCTTCTATGGCTACACCTTC. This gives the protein CASRGSSFYGYTF.

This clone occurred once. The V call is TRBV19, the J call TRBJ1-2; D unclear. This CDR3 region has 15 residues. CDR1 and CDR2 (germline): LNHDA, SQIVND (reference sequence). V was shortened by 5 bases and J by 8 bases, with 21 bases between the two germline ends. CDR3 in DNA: TGTGCCAGTAGTCCCTTGGTCCGAAACGGGGAAGGCTACACCTTC. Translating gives CASSPLVRNGEGYTF.

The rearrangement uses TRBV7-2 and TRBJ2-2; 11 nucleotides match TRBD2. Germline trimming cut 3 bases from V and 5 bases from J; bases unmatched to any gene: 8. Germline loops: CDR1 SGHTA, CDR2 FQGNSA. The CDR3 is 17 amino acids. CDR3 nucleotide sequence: TGTGCCAGCAGCTTCCAGACCGGGACTAGCGGTACCGGGGAGCTGTTTTTT. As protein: CASSFQTGTSGTGELFF.

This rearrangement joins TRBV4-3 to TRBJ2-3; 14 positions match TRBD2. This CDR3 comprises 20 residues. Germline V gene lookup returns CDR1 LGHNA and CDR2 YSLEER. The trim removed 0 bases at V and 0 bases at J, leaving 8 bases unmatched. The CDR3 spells CASSQESTSGRVGSTDTQYF. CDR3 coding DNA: TGCGCCAGCAGCCAAGAATCGACTAGCGGGAGGGTAGGAAGCACAGATACGCAGTATTTT.

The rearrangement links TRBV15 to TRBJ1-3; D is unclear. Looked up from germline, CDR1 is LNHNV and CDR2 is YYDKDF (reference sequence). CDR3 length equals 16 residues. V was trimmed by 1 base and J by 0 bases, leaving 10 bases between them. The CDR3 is CATSRAVSSSGNTIYF. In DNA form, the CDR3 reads TGTGCCACCAGCAGAGCGGTTTCTTCCTCTGGAAACACCATATATTTT.

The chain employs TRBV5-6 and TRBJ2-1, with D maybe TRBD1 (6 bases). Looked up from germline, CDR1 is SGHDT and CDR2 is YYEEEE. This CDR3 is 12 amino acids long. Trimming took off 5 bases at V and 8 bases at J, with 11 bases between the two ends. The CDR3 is CASRWGRDEQFF. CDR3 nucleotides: TGTGCCAGCAGATGGGGGCGCGATGAGCAGTTCTTC.

The CDR3 nucleotides read TGTGCCATCAGTGATCTCCCCCCGGGATTGAGAGAGACCCAGTACTTC. Its protein product is CAISDLPPGLRETQYF. The chain joins TRBV10-3 to TRBJ2-5, with a possible D match to TRBD2 (5 bases). Germline CDR1 reads ENHRY; CDR2 reads SYGVKD. V lost 3 bases, J lost 4 bases, and 18 bases lay in between. The CDR3 length is 16 residues.

CDR3 sequence reads: CASSSGGAGELFF. In DNA form, the CDR3 reads TGTGCCAGCAGTTCAGGGGGCGCCGGGGAGCTGTTTTTT. The rearrangement joins TRBV6-4 to TRBJ2-2; 8 bases agree with TRBD1. Germline V CDR1 and CDR2: MRHNA, SNTAGT. The CDR3 loop spans 13 amino acids. J was trimmed by 6 bases and V by 5 bases; bases with no gene match: 2.

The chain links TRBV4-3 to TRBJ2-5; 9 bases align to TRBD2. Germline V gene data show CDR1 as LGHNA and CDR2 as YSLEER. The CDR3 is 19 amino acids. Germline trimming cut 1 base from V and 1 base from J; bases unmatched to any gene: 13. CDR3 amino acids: CASSQVWSGRREGQETQYF. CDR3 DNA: TGCGCCAGCAGCCAAGTTTGGTCCGGCAGGCGGGAGGGCCAAGAGACCCAGTACTTC.

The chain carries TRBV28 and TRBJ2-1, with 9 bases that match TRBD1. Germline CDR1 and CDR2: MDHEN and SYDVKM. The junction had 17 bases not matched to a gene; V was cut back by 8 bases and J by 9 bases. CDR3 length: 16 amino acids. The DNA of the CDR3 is TGTGCCAGCCTAACAGGGGGCGGGGGTCGTAAGGGTGAGCAGTTCTTC. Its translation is CASLTGGGGRKGEQFF. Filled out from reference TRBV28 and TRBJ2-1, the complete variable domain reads DVKVTQSSRYLVKRTGEKVFLECVQDMDHENMFWYRQDPGLGLRLIYFSYDVKMKEKGDIPEGYSVSREKKERFSLILESASTNQTSMYLCASLTGGGGRKGEQFFGPGTRLTVL.

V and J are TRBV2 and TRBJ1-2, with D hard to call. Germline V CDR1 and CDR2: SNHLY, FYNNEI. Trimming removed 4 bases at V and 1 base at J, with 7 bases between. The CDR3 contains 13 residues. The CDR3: CASSVYSNYGYTF. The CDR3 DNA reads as TGTGCCAGCAGTGTTTACAGTAACTATGGCTACACCTTC.

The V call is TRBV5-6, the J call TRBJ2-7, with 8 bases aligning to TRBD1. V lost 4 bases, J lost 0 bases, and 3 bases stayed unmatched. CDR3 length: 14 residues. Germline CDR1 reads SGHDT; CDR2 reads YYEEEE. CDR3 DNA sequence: TGTGCCAGCAGCGCGGACAGGGACTCCTACGAGCAGTACTTC. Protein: CASSADRDSYEQYF. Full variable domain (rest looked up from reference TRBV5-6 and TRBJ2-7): DAGVTQSPTHLIKTRGQQVTLRCSPKSGHDTVSWYQQALGQGPQFIFQYYEEEERQRGNFPDRFSGHQFPNYSSELNVNALLLGDSALYLCASSADRDSYEQYFGPGTRLTVT.

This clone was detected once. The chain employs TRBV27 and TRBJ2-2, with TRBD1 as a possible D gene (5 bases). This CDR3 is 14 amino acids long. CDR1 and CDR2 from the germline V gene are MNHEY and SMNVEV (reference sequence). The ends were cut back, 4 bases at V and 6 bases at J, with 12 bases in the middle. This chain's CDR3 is CASSWQGKAGELFF. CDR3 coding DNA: TGTGCCAGCAGTTGGCAGGGTAAAGCCGGGGAGCTGTTTTTT.

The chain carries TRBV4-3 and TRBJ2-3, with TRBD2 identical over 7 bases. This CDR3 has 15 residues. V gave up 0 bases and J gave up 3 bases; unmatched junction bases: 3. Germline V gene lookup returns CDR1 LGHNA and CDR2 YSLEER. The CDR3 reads CASSQDERGTDTQYF. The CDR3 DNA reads TGCGCCAGCAGCCAAGATGAGCGGGGTACAGATACGCAGTATTTT.

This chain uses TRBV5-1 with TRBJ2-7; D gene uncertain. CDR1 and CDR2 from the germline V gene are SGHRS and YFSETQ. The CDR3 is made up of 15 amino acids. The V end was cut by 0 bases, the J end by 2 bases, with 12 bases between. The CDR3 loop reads CASSLEFEEAYEQYF. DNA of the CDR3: TGCGCCAGCAGCTTGGAGTTCGAGGAAGCCTACGAGCAGTACTTC.

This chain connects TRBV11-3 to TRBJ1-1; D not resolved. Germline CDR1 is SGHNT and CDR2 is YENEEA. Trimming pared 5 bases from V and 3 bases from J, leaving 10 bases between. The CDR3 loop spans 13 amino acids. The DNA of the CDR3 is TGTGCCAGCAGCCCCGGGAGACACACTGAAGCTTTCTTT. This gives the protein CASSPGRHTEAFF.